This TCR beta chain was identified in a study of T-cell reconstitution after alpha-beta-depleted transplantation in children. Details on this clonotype: Being one base from a much bigger clone, this may be a read error.

Germline V lookup: CDR1 SQVTM, CDR2 ANQGSEA. This CDR3 has 13 amino acids. The TCRbeta library incorporated unique molecular identifiers. A single record per CDR3 protein comes from TCRdb applying MiXCR to the PCR reads. Of fewer than 400,000 distinct CDR3 sequences in the sample, around 21% are singletons; the top ten hold 3.5% to 4%. V and J are TRBV29-1 and TRBJ2-7; 9 bases align to TRBD1. The sample here was PBMCs from the stem cell graft donor, taken from the stem cell graft. This TCR came from a human donor who donated a stem cell graft to a child with acute myeloid leukemia. The CDR3 here is CSVTGTGSYEEYF. In DNA form, the CDR3 reads TGCAGCGTTACCGGGACAGGGAGTTACGAGGAGTACTTC.